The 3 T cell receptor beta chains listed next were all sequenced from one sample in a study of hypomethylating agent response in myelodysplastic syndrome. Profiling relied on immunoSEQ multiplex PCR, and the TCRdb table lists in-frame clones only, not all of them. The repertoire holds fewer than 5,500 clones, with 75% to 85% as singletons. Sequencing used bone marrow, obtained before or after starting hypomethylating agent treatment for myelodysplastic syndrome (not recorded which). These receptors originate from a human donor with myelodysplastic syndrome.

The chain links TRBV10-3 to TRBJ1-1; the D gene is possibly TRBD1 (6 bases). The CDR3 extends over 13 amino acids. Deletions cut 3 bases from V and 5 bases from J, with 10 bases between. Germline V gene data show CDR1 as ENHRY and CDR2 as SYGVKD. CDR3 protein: CAISEGRGTEAFF. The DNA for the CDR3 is TGTGCCATCAGTGAAGGCAGGGGAACTGAAGCTTTCTTT.

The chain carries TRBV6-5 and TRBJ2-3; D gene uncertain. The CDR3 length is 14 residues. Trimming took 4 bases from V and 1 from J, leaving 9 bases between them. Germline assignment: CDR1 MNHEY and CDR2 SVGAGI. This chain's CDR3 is CASSFGWGTDTQYF. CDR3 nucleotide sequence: TGTGCCAGCAGTTTCGGGTGGGGCACAGATACGCAGTATTTT.

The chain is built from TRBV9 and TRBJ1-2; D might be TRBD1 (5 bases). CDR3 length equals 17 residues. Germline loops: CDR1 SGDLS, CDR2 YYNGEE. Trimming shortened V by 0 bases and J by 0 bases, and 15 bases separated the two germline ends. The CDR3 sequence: CASSVGVGAVSNYGYTF. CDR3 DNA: TGTGCCAGCAGCGTAGGGGTAGGGGCCGTTTCTAACTATGGCTACACCTTC.